Below, 25 T cell receptor beta chains from the same sample are listed, as sequenced in a study of T cells after yellow fever vaccination. Using its own MiXCR run on the 5' RACE reads, TCRdb lists one record per CDR3 protein. The sample contains a few hundred thousand distinct CDR3 sequences, 8.5% to 10% of which appear only once. The sample here was CD4+ T cells sorted from PBMCs, taken 5 days after the yellow fever booster vaccination. These TCRs come from a man aged 18 to 35 who received the YFV17D yellow fever vaccine.

This clonotype was counted a few times. The chain has TRBV19 and TRBJ2-2; D uncertain. Germline V lookup: CDR1 LNHDA, CDR2 SQIVND (reference sequence). Between the trimmed V and J ends, which lost 7 bases and 3 bases, there was a span of 9 bases. The length of the CDR3 is 13 residues. CDR3 amino acids: CASTRYDTGELFF. The DNA for the CDR3 is TGTGCCAGTACGAGGTATGACACCGGGGAGCTGTTTTTT. The full variable domain, rest sourced from reference TRBV19 and TRBJ2-2, is DGGITQSPKYLFRKEGQNVTLSCEQNLNHDAMYWYRQDPGQGLRLIYYSQIVNDFQKGDIAEGYSVSREKKESFPLTVTSAQKNPTAFYLCASTRYDTGELFFGEGSRLTVL.

This clonotype has only a few counts. The genes are TRBV28 and TRBJ1-2; no clear D gene. Germline assignment: CDR1 MDHEN and CDR2 SYDVKM. The CDR3 is 13 amino acids. Trimming cost V 3 bases and J 4 bases, with 9 bases left between them. The CDR3 protein is CASSLGQSYGYTF. DNA of the CDR3: TGTGCCAGCAGTTTGGGTCAGAGCTATGGCTACACCTTC.

This clonotype was detected many times. The rearrangement uses TRBV28 and TRBJ1-2, with D tentatively TRBD1 (5 bases). From germline, CDR1 is MDHEN and CDR2 SYDVKM. CDR3 size: 15 residues. The ends were cut back, 9 bases at V and 5 bases at J, with 22 bases in the middle. CDR3 protein: CASIPGDLKGYGYTF. The CDR3 region has the DNA TGTGCCAGTATCCCCGGGGACCTGAAGGGATATGGCTACACCTTC.

The chain has TRBV12-3 or TRBV12-4 and TRBJ2-1, with no clear D. The CDR3 has 18 residues. Trimming took off 5 bases at V and 2 bases at J, with 22 bases between the two ends. This CDR3 reads CASSDHDPGSATYNEQFF. CDR3 coding DNA: TGTGCCAGCAGTGACCACGATCCAGGTTCAGCGACCTACAATGAGCAGTTCTTC.

The J gene is TRBJ2-3, the V gene TRBV5-6, with D uncertain. This CDR3 spans 14 amino acids. Trimming stripped 0 bases from V and 5 bases from J, with 10 bases between. CDR1 is SGHDT and CDR2 is YYEEEE in the germline V gene. The CDR3 DNA reads TGTGCCAGCAGCTTGGGAGTCGAGTTAGATACGCAGTATTTT. Encoded protein: CASSLGVELDTQYF. Based on the CDR3 plus reference TRBV5-6 and TRBJ2-3, the full variable domain is DAGVTQSPTHLIKTRGQQVTLRCSPKSGHDTVSWYQQALGQGPQFIFQYYEEEERQRGNFPDRFSGHQFPNYSSELNVNALLLGDSALYLCASSLGVELDTQYFGPGTRLTVL.

The gene calls are TRBV14 and TRBJ2-3; no firm D call. With 1 base removed from V and 3 bases from J, the gap between germline ends came to 11 bases. The CDR3 runs 15 residues. Germline-derived CDR1 and CDR2 are SGHDN and FVKESK. The CDR3 here is CASSQAQLRTDTQYF. The CDR3 nucleotides read TGTGCCAGCAGCCAAGCTCAGCTGCGGACAGATACGCAGTATTTT.

In its sample, this clonotype was seen many times. This rearrangement joins TRBV4-2 to TRBJ2-1; 8 bases fit TRBD2. V gave up 3 bases and J gave up 7 bases; unmatched junction bases: 8. The CDR3 loop spans 15 amino acids. The V gene's germline CDR1 is LGHNA and CDR2 YNFKEQ. The CDR3 reads CASSQAGGGRNEQFF. Written as DNA, the CDR3 is TGTGCCAGCAGCCAGGCGGGGGGCGGTCGAAATGAGCAGTTCTTC.

There are a few counts of this clonotype. This sequence joins TRBV20-1 and TRBJ2-5; possible D gene TRBD2, 6 bases. V was pared by 6 bases and J by 5 bases, with 16 bases between. CDR1 is DFQATT and CDR2 is SNEGSKA in the germline V gene (reference sequence). CDR3 length equals 13 residues. CDR3: CSASTGGSETQYF. The CDR3 bases are TGCAGTGCGAGTACCGGGGGATCGGAGACCCAGTACTTC.

This clonotype was counted between two and nine times. The genes are TRBV7-9 and TRBJ1-2; no clear D gene. The CDR3 has 14 residues. Between the trimmed V and J ends, which lost 7 bases and 7 bases, there was a span of 19 bases. CDR1 is SEHNR and CDR2 is FQNEAQ in the germline V gene (reference sequence). The CDR3 sequence: CASTPGVAVPGYTF. CDR3 nucleotide sequence: TGTGCCAGCACCCCGGGCGTAGCGGTTCCTGGCTACACCTTC.

The V call is TRBV3-1, the J call TRBJ2-5; 10 bases map to TRBD2. CDR1 is LGHDT, CDR2 YNNKEL, per germline (reference sequence). The CDR3 runs 18 residues. J was trimmed by 1 base and V by 0 bases; bases with no gene match: 8. The CDR3 region has the DNA TGTGCCAGCAGCCAAGACCCTCAACTAGCGGGATCCCAAGAGACCCAGTACTTC. Its translation: CASSQDPQLAGSQETQYF.

The gene calls are TRBV18 and TRBJ2-7, with D uncertain. Germline V gene lookup returns CDR1 KGHSH and CDR2 LQKENI. The CDR3 sequence is 13 residues long. The V end was cut by 3 bases, the J end by 6 bases, with 12 bases between. CDR3 region: CASSPRPISEQYV. CDR3 bases: TGTGCCAGCTCACCCCGACCGATAAGCGAGCAGTACGTC.

This clonotype appeared a few times. The rearrangement joins TRBV19 to TRBJ2-7; TRBD1 agrees at 7 bases. Losses at the gene ends were 6 bases for V and 3 bases for J; bases not matched to a gene: 11. This CDR3 is built from 15 residues. In germline, CDR1 is LNHDA, CDR2 SQIVND (reference sequence). Here the CDR3 DNA reads TGTGCCAGTAGCTTAGAAGACAGGGTAATCTACGAGCAGTACTTC. It translates to CASSLEDRVIYEQYF.

The chain employs TRBV20-1 and TRBJ2-5; the match to TRBD2 covers 8 bases. CDR1 is DFQATT, CDR2 SNEGSKA, per germline (reference sequence). J lost 0 bases, V lost 4 bases, and 4 bases had no gene match. This CDR3 spans 14 amino acids. CDR3 coding DNA: TGCAGTGCTACTAGCGGGTGGTACCAAGAGACCCAGTACTTC. Translating gives CSATSGWYQETQYF.

The V gene is TRBV6-2 or TRBV6-3, the J gene TRBJ2-7; TRBD2 aligns across 8 bases. CDR1 MNHEY and CDR2 SVGEGT come from the germline V gene. The CDR3 is 15 amino acids. With V trimmed by 6 bases and J by 2 bases, 9 bases remained unmatched. CDR3 in amino acids: CASRPGGSGAYEQYF. Here the CDR3 DNA reads TGTGCCAGCAGGCCGGGGGGTAGCGGGGCCTACGAGCAGTACTTC.

Ten or more counts support this clonotype. The chain carries TRBV7-9 and TRBJ1-4; D not resolved. This CDR3 has 16 amino acids. V shed 4 bases and J shed 1 base, with 13 bases lying between them. The germline V gene encodes CDR1 SEHNR and CDR2 FQNEAQ (reference sequence). This chain's CDR3 is CASSSRGMGTNEKLFF. As DNA, the CDR3 is TGTGCCAGCAGCTCTAGAGGGATGGGAACTAATGAAAAACTGTTTTTT.

The chain combines TRBV20-1 with TRBJ1-5, with no clear D. CDR3 length: 12 residues. CDR1 and CDR2 (germline): DFQATT, SNEGSKA (reference sequence). CDR3 sequence (DNA): TGCAGCGCGAAGGTCGGGGATCAGCCCCAGCATTTT. Translating it yields CSAKVGDQPQHF.

In its sample, this clonotype was seen a few times. CDR3 nucleotide sequence: TGCAGTGCTAGCGGAGCGGCCTACACAGATACGCAGTATTTT. Translated, it gives CSASGAAYTDTQYF. The chain links TRBV20-1 to TRBJ2-3; weak D call: TRBD2 (5 bases). Germline assignment: CDR1 DFQATT and CDR2 SNEGSKA (reference sequence). The CDR3 extends over 14 amino acids. V gave up 3 bases and J gave up 2 bases, with 12 bases separating them.

This rearrangement joins TRBV29-1 to TRBJ1-2; tentatively, D is TRBD1 (5 bases). Germline V gene lookup returns CDR1 SQVTM and CDR2 ANQGSEA. The CDR3 spans 12 residues. The V and J ends lost 6 bases and 4 bases respectively, with 12 bases between them. CDR3: CSVEGSSYGYTF. The CDR3 DNA follows: TGCAGCGTAGAGGGGTCGTCCTATGGCTACACCTTC.

The rearrangement joins TRBV25-1 to TRBJ2-1; 10 bases line up with TRBD1. This CDR3 comprises 15 residues. V was pared by 6 bases and J by 6 bases, with 8 bases of the junction left unmatched. Germline lookup yields CDR1 MGHDK and CDR2 SYGVNS. The CDR3 here is CASRADRGRGNEQFF. Written as DNA, the CDR3 is TGTGCCAGCAGGGCAGACAGGGGGCGCGGCAATGAGCAGTTCTTC. Filled out from reference TRBV25-1 and TRBJ2-1, the complete variable domain reads EADIYQTPRYLVIGTGKKITLECSQTMGHDKMYWYQQDPGMELHLIHYSYGVNSTEKGDLSSESTVSRIRTEHFPLTLESARPSHTSQYLCASRADRGRGNEQFFGPGTRLTVL.

V is TRBV30 and J is TRBJ2-1; no definite D call. The CDR3 sequence is 13 residues long. Germline V gene data show CDR1 as GTSNPN and CDR2 as SVGIG (reference sequence). Trimming shortened V by 2 bases and J by 9 bases, and 14 bases separated the two germline ends. In DNA, the CDR3 is TGTGCCTGGAGTTTACGGGCAGGTGGTGAGCAGTTCTTC. Its translation is CAWSLRAGGEQFF.

This clonotype has a handful of counts. The rearrangement uses TRBV7-3 and TRBJ2-3, with unresolved D. V lost 4 bases to trimming and J lost 2 bases, with 7 bases between them. The CDR3 is 13 residues long. Germline CDR1 and CDR2: SGHTA and FQGTGA. CDR3 coding DNA: TGTGCCAGCAGCTCGAGTACCACAGATACGCAGTATTTT. Amino acid sequence: CASSSSTTDTQYF.

This clonotype turned up a few times. The chain employs TRBV5-1 and TRBJ1-1; D not resolved. Trimming left V 1 base short and J 3 bases short, with 7 bases between. Germline CDR1 reads SGHRS; CDR2 reads YFSETQ. The CDR3 contains 13 residues. The CDR3 reads CASSLLLDTEAFF. CDR3 nucleotides: TGCGCCAGCAGCTTGTTATTGGACACTGAAGCTTTCTTT.

This clonotype was seen ten or more times. CDR3 residues: CASSLTRATGELFF. CDR3 nucleotide sequence: TGTGCCAGCAGCTTAACGCGGGCCACCGGGGAGCTGTTTTTT. The chain carries TRBV7-3 and TRBJ2-2, with TRBD2 as a possible D gene (5 bases). The CDR3 has 14 amino acids. Trimming shortened V by 0 bases and J by 4 bases, and 6 bases separated the two germline ends. Germline CDR1 SGHTA, CDR2 FQGTGA.

This chain links TRBV9 with TRBJ2-3; the D is unclear. Deletions cut 0 bases from V and 1 base from J, with 12 bases between. This CDR3 spans 16 amino acids. Germline values: CDR1 SGDLS, CDR2 YYNGEE. The CDR3 region is CASSVGASGGTDTQYF. DNA of the CDR3: TGTGCCAGCAGCGTAGGTGCTTCGGGTGGCACAGATACGCAGTATTTT. The full variable domain, rest sourced from reference TRBV9 and TRBJ2-3, is DSGVTQTPKHLITATGQRVTLRCSPRSGDLSVYWYQQSLDQGLQFLIQYYNGEERAKGNILERFSAQQFPDLHSELNLSSLELGDSALYFCASSVGASGGTDTQYFGPGTRLTVL.

For the CDR3, the DNA is TGTGCCACCAGTGATTTGCTGTGGGGTACTGAGCAGTTCTTC. As protein: CATSDLLWGTEQFF. V is TRBV24-1 and J is TRBJ2-1, with no clear D. The CDR3 extends over 14 amino acids. Germline CDR1 and CDR2: KGHDR and SFDVKD. V was shortened by 0 bases and J by 9 bases, with 11 bases between the two germline ends.